The sequence of this T cell receptor beta chain was determined in a study of metastatic and nonmetastatic thyroid tumors. Study-level results: Reported TCR beta diversity, measured in blood and tumor, was significantly higher for malignant thyroid tumors than for benign nodules.

This clone was found many times. Its antigen is not identified. Thyroid surgery was performed in patients who had received no treatment beforehand. TCRdb re-called clones from the PCR reads using MiXCR. Here the sample spans 85,000 to 100,000 clones, approximately 11% being singletons. Sequenced input: blood. The receptor was derived from a female donor with papillary thyroid cancer or a benign thyroid nodule (not recorded which). Some clones in this sample may be carry-over from other donors' samples.

CDR3 residues: CASRRTANTGELFF. CDR3 nucleotides: TGTGCCAGCAGGAGGACGGCGAACACCGGGGAGCTGTTTTTT. The chain employs TRBV7-3 and TRBJ2-2; D is unresolved. Trimming left V 6 bases short and J 0 bases short, with 8 bases between. Germline loops: CDR1 SGHTA, CDR2 FQGTGA. CDR3 length equals 14 residues.